Below are 32 T cell receptor beta chains sequenced from a single sample in a study of T cell responses to AZD1222 COVID-19 vaccine. Only in-frame clones appear in the TCRdb table, and some are missing; sequencing was by immunoSEQ multiplex PCR. This table has 100,000 to 110,000 clones, 85% to 95% appearing once. Sequencing used peripheral blood, obtained on day 0 of AZD1222 vaccination. The receptor source for this set is an adult in good health.

The DNA of the CDR3 is TGTGCCAGCAGTCACGGACTAGCGATCTCCTACGAGCAGTACTTC. Protein product: CASSHGLAISYEQYF. V usage is TRBV27 and J usage is TRBJ2-7; 9 bases agree with TRBD2. The length of the CDR3 is 15 residues. The germline V gene has CDR1 MNHEY and CDR2 SMNVEV (reference sequence). Losses at the gene ends were 5 bases for V and 0 bases for J; bases not matched to a gene: 5.

This clone was seen only a few times. The chain uses TRBV15 and TRBJ2-7; 12 bases are shared with TRBD2. This CDR3 region has 15 residues. J lost 5 bases, V lost 2 bases, and 4 bases had no gene match. In germline, CDR1 is LNHNV, CDR2 YYDKDF (reference sequence). The CDR3 DNA is TGTGCCACCAGCAGAAAGACTAGCGGGAGTGACGAGCAGTACTTC. Its protein product is CATSRKTSGSDEQYF.

The rearrangement uses TRBV5-1 and TRBJ2-1, with TRBD2 matching over 13 bases. This CDR3 has 16 amino acids. V was clipped by 5 bases and J by 2 bases; unmatched bases: 4. CDR1 is SGHRS, CDR2 YFSETQ, per germline. The CDR3 reads CASRLAGGPAYNEQFF. Here the CDR3 DNA reads TGCGCCAGCAGACTAGCGGGAGGGCCTGCCTACAATGAGCAGTTCTTC.

This chain connects TRBV18 to TRBJ2-3; the D is unclear. This CDR3 spans 15 amino acids. The V gene's germline CDR1 is KGHSH and CDR2 LQKENI. Deletions cut 2 bases from V and 2 bases from J, with 11 bases between. The CDR3 protein is CASSPAYGPTDTQYF. Written as DNA, the CDR3 is TGTGCCAGCTCACCAGCGTACGGACCCACAGATACGCAGTATTTT. The complete variable domain, with remaining parts taken from reference TRBV18 and TRBJ2-3, reads NAGVMQNPRHLVRRRGQEARLRCSPMKGHSHVYWYRQLPEEGLKFMVYLQKENIIDESGMPKERFSAEFPKEGPSILRIQQVVRGDSAAYFCASSPAYGPTDTQYFGPGTRLTVL.

The chain links TRBV24-1 to TRBJ2-1; D possibly corresponds to TRBD2 (5 bases). The CDR3 is made up of 15 amino acids. Germline CDR1 KGHDR, CDR2 SFDVKD. The ends were cut back, 2 bases at V and 7 bases at J, with 14 bases in the middle. The CDR3 loop reads CATSDYQAPGNEQFF. The DNA for the CDR3 is TGTGCCACCAGTGATTACCAGGCCCCGGGGAATGAGCAGTTCTTC.

The V and J genes are TRBV5-1 and TRBJ2-1; possibly TRBD1 or TRBD2 for D (5 bases each). The V end was cut by 0 bases, the J end by 6 bases, with 16 bases between. The CDR3 has 16 amino acids. The germline gives CDR1 SGHRS, CDR2 YFSETQ. DNA of the CDR3: TGCGCCAGCAGCTTGGACGTCGGGGCAGGAGGCAATGAGCAGTTCTTC. Translated: CASSLDVGAGGNEQFF.

Details on this clone: Other DNA sequences in this specimen translate into the identical CDR3. V gene TRBV2 combines with J gene TRBJ1-5, with D uncertain. V lost 7 bases to trimming and J lost 0 bases, with 7 bases between them. Germline assignment: CDR1 SNHLY and CDR2 FYNNEI. CDR3 length: 13 residues. The CDR3 loop is CASKRDSNQPQHF. CDR3 nucleotide sequence: TGTGCCAGCAAACGGGATAGCAATCAGCCCCAGCATTTT.

The genes are TRBV6-1 and TRBJ2-7; no definite D call. The CDR3 spans 14 residues. Germline assignment: CDR1 MNHNS and CDR2 SASEGT. Trimming stripped 2 bases from V and 6 bases from J, with 14 bases between. The CDR3 DNA is TGTGCCAGCAGTGAATTTTTTGGGGAATTCGAGCAGTACTTC. Translation gives CASSEFFGEFEQYF.

This rearrangement joins TRBV28 to TRBJ2-1; maybe TRBD2 (5 bases). Trimming stripped 2 bases from V and 9 bases from J, with 11 bases between. From germline, CDR1 is MDHEN and CDR2 SYDVKM. The CDR3 has 13 amino acids. In nucleotides, the CDR3 is TGTGCCAGCAGTTTAGGAGGTAGAGTTGAGCAGTTCTTC. Protein product: CASSLGGRVEQFF.

This clone was recorded only once. The V call is TRBV7-2, the J call TRBJ1-3; no reliable D call. V lost 5 bases, J lost 3 bases, and 11 bases lay in between. From germline, CDR1 is SGHTA and CDR2 FQGNSA. The CDR3 has 14 amino acids. The CDR3 DNA reads as TGTGCCAGCAGCCACGGGGTACTTGGAAACACCATATATTTT. Translating it yields CASSHGVLGNTIYF.

The gene calls are TRBV3-1 (or the pseudogene TRBV3-2) and TRBJ1-4, with TRBD1 as a possible D gene (6 bases). Trimming removed 1 base from V and 8 bases from J, with 14 bases in between. The CDR3 has 15 amino acids. Germline CDR1 and CDR2: LGHDT and YNNKEL (reference sequence). This chain's CDR3 is CASSQGGAEGEKLFF. Written as DNA, the CDR3 is TGTGCCAGCAGCCAAGGGGGGGCCGAGGGAGAAAAACTGTTTTTT.

This CDR3 is CASTADRSESNEQFF. The CDR3 DNA reads as TGTGCCAGCACCGCCGATAGGAGTGAATCCAATGAGCAGTTCTTC. This chain joins TRBV27 and TRBJ2-1; unclear D gene. The CDR3 is 15 amino acids. Germline V gene lookup returns CDR1 MNHEY and CDR2 SMNVEV (reference sequence). The V end was cut by 7 bases, the J end by 6 bases, with 19 bases between.

This chain links TRBV9 with TRBJ1-1; D unclear. The CDR3 has 13 amino acids. Trimming removed 6 bases at V and 1 base at J, with 10 bases between. Germline assignment: CDR1 SGDLS and CDR2 YYNGEE. Here the CDR3 reads CASIPLTNTEAFF. CDR3 DNA: TGTGCCAGCATCCCATTAACGAACACTGAAGCTTTCTTT.

The chain employs TRBV7-9 and TRBJ2-1, with a weak D call TRBD2 (5 bases). V was clipped by 1 base and J by 6 bases, with 22 bases between them. Germline V CDR1 and CDR2: SEHNR, FQNEAQ (reference sequence). The CDR3 consists of 18 residues. This CDR3 reads CASSLELRASHDLNEQFF. CDR3 DNA: TGTGCCAGCAGCTTAGAGCTTAGGGCTAGCCACGACCTCAATGAGCAGTTCTTC.

The chain carries TRBV9 and TRBJ1-1; D is ambiguous. The V gene lost 3 bases and the J gene lost 0 bases, with 6 bases spanning the gap. The CDR3 covers 13 residues. The germline V gene encodes CDR1 SGDLS and CDR2 YYNGEE. The CDR3 spells CASSGNMNTEAFF. The CDR3 DNA sequence: TGTGCCAGCAGCGGCAATATGAACACTGAAGCTTTCTTT.

J is TRBJ2-1 and V is TRBV18; TRBD2 agrees at 8 bases. The CDR3 covers 17 residues. Looked up from germline, CDR1 is KGHSH and CDR2 is LQKENI. The junction had 14 bases not matched to a gene; V was cut back by 5 bases and J by 5 bases. The DNA for the CDR3 is TGTGCCAGCTCATGGATTTCCTTGACTAGCGCAGACAATGAGCAGTTCTTC. Its protein product is CASSWISLTSADNEQFF.

V and J are TRBV15 and TRBJ1-4; 7 bases are shared with TRBD1. This CDR3 has 15 amino acids. The V gene end was trimmed by 5 bases and the J gene end by 3 bases; junction bases not matched to a gene: 6. Germline loops: CDR1 LNHNV, CDR2 YYDKDF (reference sequence). This chain's CDR3 is CATSRDRAPNEKLFF. CDR3 DNA sequence: TGTGCCACCAGCCGCGACAGGGCCCCTAATGAAAAACTGTTTTTT.

Details on this clone: Other DNA sequences from this sample encode an identical CDR3 as well. J is TRBJ2-5 and V is TRBV28; tentatively, D is TRBD1 (5 bases). CDR3 length: 13 amino acids. Germline CDR1 MDHEN, CDR2 SYDVKM. V was clipped by 2 bases and J by 2 bases, with 6 bases between them. As DNA, the CDR3 is TGTGCCAGCAGTTTAGACAGACAAGAGACCCAGTACTTC. This codes for CASSLDRQETQYF. The variable domain in full, with the rest retrieved from reference TRBV28 and TRBJ2-5, is DVKVTQSSRYLVKRTGEKVFLECVQDMDHENMFWYRQDPGLGLRLIYFSYDVKMKEKGDIPEGYSVSREKKERFSLILESASTNQTSMYLCASSLDRQETQYFGPGTRLLVL.

The chain uses TRBV27 and TRBJ1-4, with a tentative D call TRBD1 (5 bases). V was pared by 3 bases and J by 7 bases, with 12 bases between. This CDR3 contains 14 residues. Germline CDR1 MNHEY, CDR2 SMNVEV (reference sequence). Written as DNA, the CDR3 is TGTGCCAGCAGTTTGGGGGGAACGGGTGAAAAACTGTTTTTT. Its protein is CASSLGGTGEKLFF.

CDR3 residues: CASTTGTVTGELFF. The CDR3 bases are TGTGCCAGCACCACCGGGACAGTCACCGGGGAGCTGTTTTTT. This chain uses TRBV28 with TRBJ2-2; 7 bases fit TRBD1. V shed 7 bases and J 4 bases; nucleotides not matched to a gene: 6. The CDR3 covers 14 residues. Germline CDR1 reads MDHEN; CDR2 reads SYDVKM. The whole variable domain, filled in from reference TRBV28 and TRBJ2-2, reads DVKVTQSSRYLVKRTGEKVFLECVQDMDHENMFWYRQDPGLGLRLIYFSYDVKMKEKGDIPEGYSVSREKKERFSLILESASTNQTSMYLCASTTGTVTGELFFGEGSRLTVL.

The chain has TRBV27 and TRBJ2-1; 8 nucleotides line up with TRBD1. With V trimmed by 2 bases and J by 8 bases, 5 bases remained unmatched. Germline V gives CDR1 MNHEY, CDR2 SMNVEV (reference sequence). The CDR3 sequence is 14 residues long. The CDR3 sequence: CASSLGQGLDEQFF. The CDR3, as DNA: TGTGCCAGCAGTTTAGGACAGGGTTTAGATGAGCAGTTCTTC.

The gene calls are TRBV6-1 and TRBJ1-4; the D gene is possibly TRBD1 (5 bases). The V end lost 2 bases, the J end lost 2 bases, and 9 bases lay between the germline ends. There are 15 residues in the CDR3. From germline, CDR1 is MNHNS and CDR2 SASEGT. The CDR3 protein is CASSETRVTNEKLFF. In nucleotides, the CDR3 is TGTGCCAGCAGTGAAACCAGGGTCACTAATGAAAAACTGTTTTTT.

The chain is built from TRBV19 and TRBJ2-7; 9 bases are shared with TRBD1. The CDR3 has 14 residues. Germline assignment: CDR1 LNHDA and CDR2 SQIVND (reference sequence). V shed 7 bases and J 2 bases; nucleotides not matched to a gene: 6. CDR3 loop: CASTPDRGTYEQYF. The CDR3 DNA is TGTGCCAGTACCCCGGACAGGGGCACCTACGAGCAGTACTTC.

This clone appeared a single time. This chain uses TRBV3-1 (or the pseudogene TRBV3-2) with TRBJ2-1, with 10 positions matching TRBD2. The CDR3 is made up of 16 amino acids. The V and J ends lost 2 bases and 3 bases, in that order; junction bases with no gene match: 4. CDR1 is LGHDT and CDR2 is YNNKEL in the germline V gene (reference sequence). The CDR3 bases are TGTGCCAGCAGCCAATACCTAGCGGGAGTCTACAATGAGCAGTTCTTC. Translating gives CASSQYLAGVYNEQFF.

The chain carries TRBV5-8 and TRBJ1-5; no clear D gene. This CDR3 comprises 12 residues. With 2 bases removed from V and 3 bases from J, the gap between germline ends came to 3 bases. Germline lookup yields CDR1 SGHTS and CDR2 YDEGEE. This chain's CDR3 is CASSFNNQPQHF. The CDR3 DNA is TGTGCCAGCAGCTTTAACAATCAGCCCCAGCATTTT.

This clone was detected only once. The gene calls are TRBV12-3 or TRBV12-4 and TRBJ2-7, with unresolved D. This CDR3 contains 11 residues. V dropped 6 bases and J dropped 11 bases, with 14 bases sitting between them. The CDR3 DNA reads TGTGCCAGCAGCTCTTCTCCACGGAAGTACTTC. Protein: CASSSSPRKYF.

This clone was counted a single time. CDR3 protein: CASSLGSSGRRNEQFF. CDR3 nucleotides: TGTGCCAGCAGCTTAGGGTCCAGCGGGAGGCGGAATGAGCAGTTCTTC. The chain couples TRBV11-3 to TRBJ2-1; 9 bases match TRBD2. The CDR3 extends over 16 amino acids. The V segment lost 1 base and the J segment 7 bases; nucleotides outside the gene matches: 8. Looked up from germline, CDR1 is SGHNT and CDR2 is YENEEA. The full variable domain, in which reference TRBV11-3 and TRBJ2-1 provide the parts outside the CDR3, is EAGVVQSPRYKIIEKKQPVAFWCNPISGHNTLYWYLQNLGQGPELLIRYENEEAVDDSQLPKDRFSAERLKGVDSTLKIQPAELGDSAVYLCASSLGSSGRRNEQFFGPGTRLTVL.

The chain is built from TRBV10-1 and TRBJ1-1, with TRBD1 matching over 12 bases. V gave up 6 bases and J gave up 8 bases; unmatched junction bases: 4. Per the germline V gene, CDR1 is WNHNN and CDR2 is SYGVQD (reference sequence). CDR3 length: 13 amino acids. DNA of the CDR3: TGCGCCAGCAGGGGACAGGGGGCAGCGGAAGCTTTCTTT. Amino acid sequence: CASRGQGAAEAFF.

The rearrangement joins TRBV6-1 to TRBJ1-1; perhaps TRBD1 as D (5 bases). Looked up from germline, CDR1 is MNHNS and CDR2 is SASEGT. V was shortened by 3 bases and J by 3 bases, with 11 bases between the two germline ends. The CDR3 is 14 amino acids. The CDR3, as DNA: TGTGCCAGCAGTGAGGGGACGCGGGACACTGAAGCTTTCTTT. This translates into CASSEGTRDTEAFF.

J is TRBJ2-7 and V is TRBV24-1; D not certain. V lost 6 bases and J 5 bases, leaving 13 bases between the germline ends. This CDR3 contains 13 residues. The germline V gene has CDR1 KGHDR and CDR2 SFDVKD. CDR3 DNA sequence: TGTGCCACCAGTCCGGAAGGATTAGACGAGCAGTACTTC. Translation: CATSPEGLDEQYF.

This rearrangement joins TRBV7-2 to TRBJ2-2; 8 nucleotides line up with TRBD2. The trim removed 3 bases at V and 0 bases at J, leaving 6 bases unmatched. CDR3 length equals 17 residues. Germline V gene sequence: CDR1 SGHTA, CDR2 FQGNSA. The CDR3 DNA is TGTGCCAGCAGCTTCAATCTAGCGGGCGCGAACACCGGGGAGCTGTTTTTT. This encodes CASSFNLAGANTGELFF. The variable domain in full, completed from reference TRBV7-2 and TRBJ2-2, reads GAGVSQSPSNKVTEKGKDVELRCDPISGHTALYWYRQSLGQGLEFLIYFQGNSAPDKSGLPSDRFSAERTGGSVSTLTIQRTQQEDSAVYLCASSFNLAGANTGELFFGEGSRLTVL.

The V and J genes are TRBV21-1 and TRBJ2-3; the table's D call, TRBD2, has no DNA check behind it. TRBV21-1 is recorded as a pseudogene. This CDR3 is 15 amino acids long. Here the CDR3 DNA reads TGTGCCAGGACTAGCGGGAGGCGTGGCACAGATACGCAGTATTTT. Its translation is CARTSGRRGTDTQYF.